The rows below give T cell receptor beta chains drawn from one sample of a study of glioma-infiltrating T cells. Using its own MiXCR run on the multiplex PCR reads, TCRdb lists one record per CDR3 protein. The repertoire has some 190,000 distinct CDR3 sequences, about 31% of them found once; the top ten carry about 19%. The sequencing input was glioma tissue, nonneoplastic brain tissue, or PBMCs (not recorded which). These receptors were obtained from a human donor with low-grade glioma or glioblastoma, undergoing nonglioma brain surgery, or in good health (not recorded which). Each CDR3 is given with its conserved first and last residue. The D gene is left open where the match is weak. Some rows have no size entry. The others give once, few or many, or a class for an expanded clone.

cdr3_aa | cdr3_nt | j_call | clone_size | v_call | d_call
CASRPGQNNSPLHF | TGTGCCAGCAGACCGGGACAGAATAATTCACCCCTCCACTTT | TRBJ1-6 | many | TRBV6-1 | TRBD1
CASSRGTSGSTDTQYF | TGTGCCAGCAGCCGTGGGACTAGCGGGAGCACAGATACGCAGTATTTT | TRBJ2-3 | many | TRBV4-2 | TRBD2
CATSRDMTAYVTQYF | TGTGCCACCAGCAGAGATATGACGGCTTACGTTACGCAGTATTTT | TRBJ2-3 | many | TRBV15 | -
CASSYEAGYTNTEAFF | TGTGCCAGCAGTTACGAGGCAGGGTATACGAACACTGAAGCTTTCTTT | TRBJ1-1 | many | TRBV6-2/TRBV6-3 | -
CATRPSGTGPPDTQYF | TGTGCCACCAGGCCCTCCGGGACAGGGCCCCCAGATACGCAGTATTTT | TRBJ2-3 | many | TRBV24-1 | TRBD1
CASSLGFRGKLENIQYF | TGTGCCAGCAGCTTAGGGTTCAGGGGCAAGTTGGAAAACATTCAGTACTTC | TRBJ2-4 | few | TRBV7-9 | -
CASSREMNTEAFF | TGTGCCAGCAGCCGGGAGATGAACACTGAAGCTTTCTTT | TRBJ1-1 | many | TRBV2 | -
CASSSTTGSGANVLTF | TGTGCCAGCTCATCAACGACGGGTTCTGGGGCCAACGTCCTGACTTTC | TRBJ2-6 | few | TRBV18 | -
CSVARAPTDTQYF | TGCAGCGTTGCCCGGGCCCCCACAGATACGCAGTATTTT | TRBJ2-3 | - | TRBV29-1 | -
CASSQSGGTDTQYF | TGCGCCAGCAGCCAGAGCGGAGGCACAGATACGCAGTATTTT | TRBJ2-3 | many | TRBV4-1 | -
CASSLGGGSFYSYTF | TGTGCCAGCAGTTTAGGCGGGGGTTCCTTCTATAGCTACACCTTC | TRBJ1-2 | - | TRBV28 | -
CAITSPGGGNSPLHF | TGTGCCATCACCTCCCCGGGGGGGGGCAATTCACCCCTCCACTTT | TRBJ1-6 | few | TRBV28 | -
CASSYYRGGYGYTF | TGTGCCAGCAGTTACTACAGGGGAGGGTATGGCTACACCTTC | TRBJ1-2 | few | TRBV27 | TRBD1
CSSEGQGFTDTQYF | TGCAGTTCCGAGGGACAGGGGTTCACAGATACGCAGTATTTT | TRBJ2-3 | many | TRBV20-1 | TRBD1
CAISTGTSLYEQYF | TGTGCCATCAGTACCGGGACTTCTCTCTACGAGCAGTACTTC | TRBJ2-7 | many | TRBV10-3 | -
CASSEALF | TGTGCCAGCAGTGAGGCTTTGTTT | TRBJ1-1 | - | TRBV6-2/TRBV6-3 | -
CASSPRASGTYEQYF | TGTGCCAGCAGTCCAAGGGCTAGCGGTACCTACGAGCAGTACTTC | TRBJ2-7 | few | TRBV12-3/TRBV12-4 | TRBD2
CARRRRGGSSYNEQFF | TGTGCCAGACGCCGTCGGGGCGGGAGCTCCTACAATGAGCAGTTCTTC | TRBJ2-1 | many | TRBV2 | TRBD2
CSARVAASGRDTQYF | TGCAGTGCTAGAGTTGCGGCTAGCGGGAGAGATACGCAGTATTTT | TRBJ2-3 | many | TRBV20-1 | TRBD2
CAISDPPAEGSSGEQYF | TGTGCCATCAGCGACCCCCCAGCGGAGGGGAGCTCGGGCGAGCAGTACTTC | TRBJ2-7 | few | TRBV10-3 | -
CASSSRGTEYTDTQYF | TGTGCCAGCAGCTCGAGAGGGACAGAATACACAGATACGCAGTATTTT | TRBJ2-3 | many | TRBV5-6 | TRBD1
CSARVDSPYEQYF | TGCAGTGCTAGAGTCGACAGCCCCTACGAGCAGTACTTC | TRBJ2-7 | many | TRBV20-1 | -
CASSLNPGGDTQYF | TGTGCCAGCAGCTTAAACCCGGGGGGAGATACGCAGTATTTT | TRBJ2-3 | many | TRBV7-2 | TRBD2
CASSYSSSGSLAEQYF | TGTGCCAGCAGTTACTCGTCTAGCGGGAGTCTGGCCGAGCAGTACTTC | TRBJ2-7 | many | TRBV6-5 | TRBD2
CASSPGTFGTKAFF | TGTGCCAGCAGTCCCGGGACATTTGGCACTAAAGCTTTCTTT | TRBJ1-1 | - | TRBV28 | -
CAISENQETQYF | TGTGCCATCAGTGAAAATCAAGAGACCCAGTACTTC | TRBJ2-5 | many | TRBV10-3 | -
CASRDLAGSSSYNEQIF | TGTGCCAGCAGGGACCTAGCGGGATCCAGCTCCTACAATGAGCAGATCTTC | TRBJ2-1 | - | TRBV28 | TRBD2
CSVAFGNSNQPQHF | TGCAGCGTTGCGTTCGGGAATAGCAATCAGCCCCAGCATTTT | TRBJ1-5 | few | TRBV29-1 | -